The clone carrying this T cell receptor (beta chain) has just one count. Its antigen remains unknown. It was cDNA, reverse transcribed from extracted RNA, that served as the sequencing template. TCRdb's table, derived via immunoSEQ multiplex PCR, lists solely in-frame clones and lacks some. In the table there are 150,000 to 200,000 clones, less than 70% of which are singletons. Treatment: oral pan-JAK inhibitor, 5-10 mg twice daily. PBMCs were stained for CD3, CD4 and CD8, and CD4+ and CD8+ T cells were sorted. These data belong to a study of CD8+ T cells in alopecia areata. Study-level points and caveats: Scalp sequencing captures resident alphabeta T cells of normal skin too. Tofacitinib yielded significantly lower scalp clonality and fewer expanded CD8+ clones among the top 100.

V lost 2 bases and J lost 5; bases outside the gene matches: 5. This CDR3 comprises 14 residues. Per the germline V gene, CDR1 is MNHEY and CDR2 is SVGAGI. This clonotype originated in a human donor with alopecia areata. V is TRBV6-5 and J is TRBJ2-5, with TRBD1 matching 7 bases. Specimen: CD4+ T cells sorted from blood, collected at week 24, from a patient treated with tofacitinib. The CDR3 region has the DNA TGTGCCAGCAGTTACCAAGGGACAGTGGAGACCCAGTACTTC. It yields the protein CASSYQGTVETQYF.